This T cell receptor beta chain stems from a study of blood T cell repertoires in COVID-19. Study in general: The cDNA or gDNA used as material had been derived from T cells, B-cell-depleted T cells, or PBMCs.

Produced via immunoSEQ multiplex PCR; TCRdb's table is partial and in-frame only. The sample comprises around 230,000 clones, around 86% of which are singletons, and less than 4% rests with the top ten. Trimming stripped 7 bases from V and 5 bases from J, with 11 bases between. This CDR3 is built from 11 residues. The germline CDR1 and CDR2 sequences are SQVTM and ANQGSEA. J is TRBJ1-2 and V is TRBV29-1; the D gene is possibly TRBD1 (5 bases). This TCR was sampled from a middle-aged woman with acute COVID-19. Source material: PBMCs or T cells enriched from blood (not recorded which). The CDR3 sequence: CSADTGYGYTF. CDR3 nucleotides: TGCAGCGCGGACACGGGGTATGGCTACACCTTC.